This T cell receptor beta chain was documented in a study of blood T cell repertoires in COVID-19. Looking at the study overall: Samples of COVID-19 (acute and convalescent) were obtained from the United States, Italy and Spain. PBMCs, B-cell-depleted T cells, or T cells provided the cDNA or gDNA that made up the material.

There are 15 residues in the CDR3. CDR1 and CDR2 (germline): SGDLS, YYNGEE. Trimming removed 1 base at V and 0 bases at J, with 8 bases between. In the original processing: Amplified reference gene primers provided the basis for estimating nucleated cell counts. Assay used: immunoSEQ multiplex PCR; TCRdb lists only in-frame clones, some missing. The DNA gave D and trimming, while V, J and clone size come from that table. In the table there are around 77,000 clones, 75% to 95% of which are singletons. The TCR originated in a woman in her sixties or seventies with active COVID-19. Sequences were obtained from peripheral blood. The chain has TRBV9 and TRBJ1-3; D may be TRBD1 (5 bases). CDR3 loop: CASSVTDSSGNTIYF. DNA of the CDR3: TGTGCCAGCAGCGTAACAGACAGCTCTGGAAACACCATATATTTT.